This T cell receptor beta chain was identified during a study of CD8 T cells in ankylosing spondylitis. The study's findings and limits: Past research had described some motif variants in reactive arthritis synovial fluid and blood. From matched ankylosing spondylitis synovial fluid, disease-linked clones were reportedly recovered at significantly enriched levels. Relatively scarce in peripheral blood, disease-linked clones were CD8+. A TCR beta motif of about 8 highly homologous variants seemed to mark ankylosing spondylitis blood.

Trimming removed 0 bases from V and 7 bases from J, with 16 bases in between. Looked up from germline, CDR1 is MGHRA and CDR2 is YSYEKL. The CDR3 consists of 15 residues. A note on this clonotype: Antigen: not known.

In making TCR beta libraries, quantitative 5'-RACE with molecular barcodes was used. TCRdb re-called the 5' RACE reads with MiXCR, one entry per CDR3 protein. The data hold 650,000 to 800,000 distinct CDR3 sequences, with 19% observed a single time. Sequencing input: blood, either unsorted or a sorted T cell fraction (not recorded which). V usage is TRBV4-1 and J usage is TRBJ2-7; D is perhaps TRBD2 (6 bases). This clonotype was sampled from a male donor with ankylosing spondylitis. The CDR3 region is CASSQDVGLTGEQYF. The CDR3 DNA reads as TGCGCCAGCAGCCAAGATGTAGGACTAACGGGTGAGCAGTACTTC.